Listed here is a single T cell receptor (beta chain). The source of the sample is a study of control samples from healthy donors and cancer patients. The CDR3 sequence is 13 residues long. The repertoire was sequenced with immunoSEQ multiplex PCR; TCRdb's copy has only in-frame clones and lacks some. This repertoire shows roughly 100,000 clones, about 89% found once; its top ten account for approximately 7.8%. The chain links TRBV1 to TRBJ1-1. TRBV1 is annotated as a pseudogene. The sample was blood. The clonotype comes from a man aged 25-45 years in good health. The CDR3 protein is CTSSLGRNTEAFF. CDR3 nucleotide sequence: TGCACCAGCAGTCTAGGCCGAAACACTGAAGCTTTCTTT.